The rows below give T cell receptor beta chains drawn from one sample of a study of T cells expressing NK-cell markers. Reanalyzing the 5' RACE reads, TCRdb keeps one entry per CDR3 protein, without DNA. The table lists 150,000 or so distinct CDR3 sequences. Sequences were obtained from blood T cells: a sorted CD56 or NKG2C T cell subset, CD4+ or CD8+ T cells, or bulk PBMC T cells (not recorded which). The receptors come from a woman between 45 and 65 years old in good health. CDR3s include the opening cysteine and the closing phenylalanine or tryptophan.

j_gene: TRBJ1-1
v_gene: TRBV20-1
CDR3aa: CSAQDFGTANTEAFF

j_gene: TRBJ2-2
v_gene: TRBV20-1
CDR3aa: CSAGSGWDSGELFF

j_gene: TRBJ1-2
v_gene: TRBV6-5
CDR3aa: CASSYAGTGNGYTF

j_gene: TRBJ1-1
v_gene: TRBV5-1
CDR3aa: CASAGTAEAFF

j_gene: TRBJ2-3
v_gene: TRBV9
CDR3aa: CASSSPLGLGLSDTQYF

j_gene: TRBJ2-7
v_gene: TRBV5-1
CDR3aa: CASSLGQVGEQYF

j_gene: TRBJ2-1
v_gene: TRBV9
CDR3aa: CASKMSSSYNEQFF

j_gene: TRBJ2-5
v_gene: TRBV5-5
CDR3aa: CASSSPFEQETQYF

j_gene: TRBJ1-5
v_gene: TRBV21-1
CDR3aa: CASSKRLGNQPQHF

j_gene: TRBJ2-2
v_gene: TRBV24-1
CDR3aa: CATSDLDRDRGELFF

j_gene: TRBJ1-1
v_gene: TRBV6-5
CDR3aa: CASSWAGRGTTEAFF

j_gene: TRBJ2-1
v_gene: TRBV7-8
CDR3aa: CASSLEGSLRDEQFF

j_gene: TRBJ2-2
v_gene: TRBV27
CDR3aa: CASSLFGGAEELFF

j_gene: TRBJ2-2
v_gene: TRBV10-2
CDR3aa: CASTQGLSGTGELFF

j_gene: TRBJ1-2
v_gene: TRBV4-1
CDR3aa: CASSQVGGGYTF

j_gene: TRBJ2-1
v_gene: TRBV20-1
CDR3aa: CSARDPSGFNEQFF

j_gene: TRBJ2-3
v_gene: TRBV4-1
CDR3aa: CASSQDLSGREDTQYF

j_gene: TRBJ1-5
v_gene: TRBV27
CDR3aa: CASSPRGQGHQPQHF

j_gene: TRBJ2-3
v_gene: TRBV3-1
CDR3aa: CASRPGTSVTVDTDTQYF

j_gene: TRBJ2-1
v_gene: TRBV6-4
CDR3aa: CASSEFPSSYNEQFF

j_gene: TRBJ2-5
v_gene: TRBV7-9
CDR3aa: CASSLTGRIETQYF

j_gene: TRBJ2-3
v_gene: TRBV24-1
CDR3aa: CATSDLLNSGSPHSQGTDTQYF

j_gene: TRBJ1-2
v_gene: TRBV12-3/TRBV12-4
CDR3aa: CASSGLSHGYTF